One sample yielded the 27 T cell receptor beta chains listed below, sequenced in a study of T cells after yellow fever vaccination. Each CDR3 protein gets one entry after TCRdb re-called the 5' RACE reads with MiXCR. The sample lists approximately 27,000 distinct CDR3 sequences, 5% to 7% occurring once. The material was PBMCs, either bulk or a sorted T-cell subset (CD4+, CD8+, memory, or dextramer-sorted; not recorded which), obtained 15 days after the yellow fever booster vaccination. These receptors came from a man younger than 45 who received the YFV17D yellow fever vaccine.

There are many counts of this clonotype. The chain uses TRBV7-9 and TRBJ2-4; 9 bases map to TRBD2. V was clipped by 9 bases and J by 2 bases; unmatched bases: 5. This CDR3 has 14 residues. The germline gives CDR1 SEHNR, CDR2 FQNEAQ (reference sequence). The CDR3 is CARPSGKTKNIQYF. As DNA, the CDR3 is TGTGCCAGACCTAGCGGGAAGACCAAAAACATTCAGTACTTC.

The sample holds many counts of this clonotype. The rearrangement links TRBV7-2 to TRBJ1-2; D might be TRBD1 (6 bases). Germline CDR1 reads SGHTA; CDR2 reads FQGNSA. Trimming took off 2 bases at V and 6 bases at J, with 22 bases between the two ends. CDR3 length: 17 amino acids. CDR3: CASSLPASGASGDGYTF. CDR3 nucleotide sequence: TGTGCCAGCAGCTTACCCGCCTCGGGGGCCTCCGGTGATGGCTACACCTTC.

This clonotype was counted at least ten times. The rearrangement joins TRBV6-5 to TRBJ2-5; a possible D gene is TRBD1 (6 bases). The V gene's germline CDR1 is MNHEY and CDR2 SVGAGI. Trimming shortened V by 10 bases and J by 6 bases, and 12 bases separated the two germline ends. The CDR3 length is 11 residues. The CDR3 DNA sequence: TGTGCCACCCGAGGGGGAAAGACCCAGTACTTC. Translating it yields CATRGGKTQYF.

This clonotype was observed at least ten times. The V call is TRBV9, the J call TRBJ1-6, with D perhaps matching TRBD1 (5 bases). From germline, CDR1 is SGDLS and CDR2 YYNGEE. This CDR3 region has 16 residues. V shed 4 bases and J shed 9 bases, with 20 bases lying between them. CDR3 loop: CASSPHEGSTSSPLHF. The CDR3 DNA reads TGTGCCAGCAGCCCTCACGAGGGGTCTACGAGTTCACCCCTCCACTTT.

In its sample, this clonotype was seen many times. The rearrangement links TRBV28 to TRBJ2-7; possibly TRBD1 for D (5 bases). Germline CDR1 reads MDHEN; CDR2 reads SYDVKM. Trimming cost V 6 bases and J 5 bases, with 11 bases left between them. CDR3 length: 12 amino acids. CDR3 amino acids: CASRQGSNEQYF. CDR3 nucleotide sequence: TGTGCCAGCAGGCAGGGCAGTAACGAGCAGTACTTC.

This clonotype was counted ten times or more. The V call is TRBV5-1, the J call TRBJ1-4; D perhaps matches TRBD1 (6 bases). V gave up 0 bases and J gave up 4 bases, with 10 bases separating them. Germline CDR1 reads SGHRS; CDR2 reads YFSETQ. The CDR3 loop spans 15 amino acids. The CDR3 nucleotides read TGCGCCAGCAGCTTGGGGGACACCGGTAATGAAAAACTGTTTTTT. Its translation is CASSLGDTGNEKLFF.

There are many counts of this clonotype. The chain has TRBV4-3 and TRBJ2-5; D may be TRBD2 (5 bases). The ends were cut back, 0 bases at V and 4 bases at J, with 15 bases in the middle. Germline assignment: CDR1 LGHNA and CDR2 YSLEER. CDR3 length: 16 residues. The CDR3 nucleotides are TGCGCCAGCAGCCAAGATCGGTCGGGGAGTGGAGAGACCCAGTACTTC. The encoded protein is CASSQDRSGSGETQYF.

This clonotype is medium-sized (0.01 to 0.1%). The chain couples TRBV2 to TRBJ2-7; 10 bases agree with TRBD1. The CDR3 contains 15 residues. Germline V gene sequence: CDR1 SNHLY, CDR2 FYNNEI. J lost 3 bases, V lost 7 bases, and 9 bases had no gene match. Written as DNA, the CDR3 is TGTGCCAGCACCCTCGGACAGGGGGGAAACTACGAGCAGTACTTC. It translates to CASTLGQGGNYEQYF.

This chain links TRBV2 with TRBJ2-4, with D unclear. Germline CDR1 reads SNHLY; CDR2 reads FYNNEI. V dropped 8 bases and J dropped 6 bases, with 8 bases sitting between them. The CDR3 runs 11 residues. CDR3 region: CASLARNIQYF. DNA of the CDR3: TGTGCCAGCTTAGCTAGAAACATTCAGTACTTC.

In its sample, this clonotype was seen many times. The chain uses TRBV29-1 and TRBJ2-7; D uncertain. With 5 bases removed from V and 2 bases from J, the gap between germline ends came to 10 bases. This CDR3 region has 12 residues. Looked up from germline, CDR1 is SQVTM and CDR2 is ANQGSEA. CDR3 protein: CSVRSATYEQYF. The DNA of the CDR3 is TGCAGCGTTCGAAGCGCGACCTACGAGCAGTACTTC.

This clonotype was detected a few times. The J gene is TRBJ1-6, the V gene TRBV5-4; 7 bases are shared with TRBD1. CDR1 is SGHNT, CDR2 YYREEE, per germline (reference sequence). After removal of 3 bases from V and 7 bases from J, the junction contained 4 bases not matched to a gene. The CDR3 loop spans 14 amino acids. The CDR3: CASSWGDRNSPLHF. CDR3 nucleotides: TGTGCCAGCAGCTGGGGGGACAGAAATTCACCCCTCCACTTT.

Remarks on this clonotype: A clone one base away is much larger, so this may be a read error. The chain combines TRBV20-1 with TRBJ2-7; 7 bases fit TRBD2. The CDR3 covers 14 residues. Looked up from germline, CDR1 is DFQATT and CDR2 is SNEGSKA (reference sequence). CDR3 residues: CSARRASGSYEQNF. The CDR3 DNA reads as TGCAGTGCTAGACGGGCTAGCGGTTCCTACGAGCAGAACTTC.

This clonotype was detected ten times or more. One junction end does not reproduce the germline sequence, and a read error may be involved. V is TRBV7-7 and J is TRBJ1-6, with 9 bases aligning to TRBD1. The CDR3 is 13 residues long. CDR1 is SSHAT, CDR2 FNYEAQ, per germline (reference sequence). The CDR3 protein is CASSSDRGSPLHF. DNA for the CDR3: TGTGCTAGCAGCTCGGACAGGGGTTCACCCCTCCACTTT.

This clonotype is labeled as medium-sized. The chain uses TRBV20-1 and TRBJ2-1; the match to TRBD2 covers 8 bases. V lost 3 bases to trimming and J lost 7 bases; unmatched junction nucleotides: 8. This CDR3 comprises 14 residues. CDR1 is DFQATT and CDR2 is SNEGSKA in the germline V gene (reference sequence). The CDR3 sequence: CSASISGSANEQFF. In DNA form, the CDR3 reads TGCAGTGCTAGTATCAGCGGGAGCGCGAATGAGCAGTTCTTC.

Ten or more counts support this clonotype. The rearrangement links TRBV12-3 or TRBV12-4 to TRBJ2-5, with D uncertain. CDR3 length equals 14 residues. Between the trimmed V and J ends, which lost 9 bases and 1 base, there was a span of 15 bases. In DNA form, the CDR3 reads TGTGCCAGTGGAGTCTCCCCCTCCCAAGAGACCCAGTACTTC. Encoded protein: CASGVSPSQETQYF.

This clonotype has more than one count but fewer than ten. The CDR3 nucleotides read TGTGCCAGCAGCTCTCGGCCGGACGAGCAGTACTTC. As protein: CASSSRPDEQYF. The V gene is TRBV28, the J gene TRBJ2-7; D uncertain. Per germline, CDR1 MDHEN and CDR2 SYDVKM. The length of the CDR3 is 12 residues. V was shortened by 6 bases and J by 5 bases, with 11 bases between the two germline ends. Full variable domain (missing parts from reference TRBV28 and TRBJ2-7): DVKVTQSSRYLVKRTGEKVFLECVQDMDHENMFWYRQDPGLGLRLIYFSYDVKMKEKGDIPEGYSVSREKKERFSLILESASTNQTSMYLCASSSRPDEQYFGPGTRLTVT.

This clonotype was counted at least ten times. The chain is built from TRBV7-2 and TRBJ2-1; D is possibly TRBD2 (6 bases). Deletions cut 1 base from V and 10 bases from J, with 8 bases between. Germline CDR1 and CDR2: SGHTA and FQGNSA. The CDR3 extends over 12 amino acids. The CDR3 protein is CASSLGAGEQFF. DNA for the CDR3: TGTGCCAGCAGCTTAGGTGCGGGAGAGCAGTTCTTC.

At least ten counts were recorded for this clonotype. The J gene is TRBJ1-6, the V gene TRBV6-6; D unclear. Germline assignment: CDR1 MNHNY and CDR2 SVGAGI (reference sequence). V was pared by 8 bases and J by 6 bases, with 5 bases between. The CDR3 is made up of 11 amino acids. The DNA of the CDR3 is TGTGCCAGCGAGGGTAATTCACCCCTCCACTTT. Its protein product is CASEGNSPLHF.

This clonotype was recorded at least ten times. The chain carries TRBV20-1 and TRBJ1-1; TRBD1 agrees at 7 bases. In germline, CDR1 is DFQATT, CDR2 SNEGSKA (reference sequence). The CDR3 is made up of 13 amino acids. The J segment lost 3 bases and the V segment lost 5 bases, leaving 6 bases of the junction unmatched. This chain's CDR3 is CSASRGLDTEAFF. The CDR3 DNA reads TGCAGTGCTTCGAGGGGGCTTGACACTGAAGCTTTCTTT.

This clonotype has ten or more counts. The V call is TRBV7-9, the J call TRBJ2-7; a weak D match, TRBD1 (5 bases). CDR3 length: 12 residues. Germline V gene data show CDR1 as SEHNR and CDR2 as FQNEAQ (reference sequence). Trimming shortened V by 1 base and J by 5 bases, and 6 bases separated the two germline ends. CDR3 nucleotide sequence: TGTGCCAGCAGCTTAGGCAGGGACGAGCAGTACTTC. This codes for CASSLGRDEQYF.

This clonotype is judged medium-sized. The V and J genes are TRBV15 and TRBJ2-2; weak D call: TRBD1 (6 bases). CDR3 size: 17 residues. Trimming cost V 0 bases and J 7 bases, with 18 bases left between them. CDR1 is LNHNV, CDR2 YYDKDF, per germline (reference sequence). CDR3 in amino acids: CATSRDRAGDDIGELFF. For the CDR3, the DNA is TGTGCCACCAGCAGAGATCGGGCAGGGGATGATATCGGGGAGCTGTTTTTT. Drawing the rest from reference TRBV15 and TRBJ2-2, the complete variable domain is DAMVIQNPRYQVTQFGKPVTLSCSQTLNHNVMYWYQQKSSQAPKLLFHYYDKDFNNEADTPDNFQSRRPNTSFCFLDIRSPGLGDTAMYLCATSRDRAGDDIGELFFGEGSRLTVL.

This clonotype was counted ten times or more. V and J are TRBV20-1 and TRBJ1-6, with a weak D call TRBD1 (5 bases). The CDR3 sequence is 13 residues long. In germline, CDR1 is DFQATT, CDR2 SNEGSKA (reference sequence). Trimming removed 2 bases from V and 6 bases from J, with 8 bases in between. The CDR3 reads CSARQGVNSPLHF. The CDR3 DNA reads as TGCAGTGCTAGACAGGGAGTTAATTCACCCCTCCACTTT.

This clonotype has ten or more counts. The J gene is TRBJ2-7, the V gene TRBV6-5; a weak D match, TRBD2 (7 bases). CDR1 and CDR2 (germline): MNHEY, SVGAGI. The CDR3 runs to 15 residues. The V end was cut by 6 bases, the J end by 3 bases, with 18 bases between. The CDR3 reads CASRGVGAGHYEQYF. CDR3 DNA: TGTGCCAGCAGGGGGGTCGGAGCGGGACACTACGAGCAGTACTTC.

Concerning this clonotype: A read error may be the cause here, since a much bigger clone is one base away. This chain uses TRBV12-3 or TRBV12-4 with TRBJ2-5, with 15 positions matching TRBD2. The V gene end was trimmed by 10 bases and the J gene end by 7 bases; junction bases not matched to a gene: 16. The CDR3 has 17 residues. The CDR3 loop is CATHGTSGRRFNGTQYF. The CDR3 region has the DNA TGTGCCACCCACGGGACTAGCGGGAGGAGGTTCAATGGGACCCAGTACTTC.

In this sample, this clonotype turned up many times. This chain uses TRBV18 with TRBJ2-7, with a possible D match to TRBD2 (5 bases). Germline V gives CDR1 KGHSH, CDR2 LQKENI. V gave up 0 bases and J gave up 7 bases, with 10 bases separating them. This CDR3 has 13 amino acids. CDR3 bases: TGTGCCAGCTCACCACCTCTGAGCGGAGAGCAGTACTTC. It codes for CASSPPLSGEQYF. Full variable domain (outside the CDR3, taken from reference TRBV18 and TRBJ2-7): NAGVMQNPRHLVRRRGQEARLRCSPMKGHSHVYWYRQLPEEGLKFMVYLQKENIIDESGMPKERFSAEFPKEGPSILRIQQVVRGDSAAYFCASSPPLSGEQYFGPGTRLTVT.

This clonotype was detected many times. The V call is TRBV6-2 or TRBV6-3, the J call TRBJ2-7, with D possibly matching TRBD2 (5 bases). Between the trimmed V and J ends, which lost 6 bases and 0 bases, there was a span of 15 bases. This CDR3 has 15 amino acids. Per the germline V gene, CDR1 is MNHEY and CDR2 is SVGEGT. CDR3 sequence: CASSRPLSGSYEQYF. The DNA for the CDR3 is TGTGCCAGCAGCCGTCCCCTGAGCGGCTCCTACGAGCAGTACTTC.

This clonotype came up many times. The chain links TRBV6-5 to TRBJ1-2; D is possibly TRBD1 (6 bases). The CDR3 spans 15 residues. Trimming took off 7 bases at V and 6 bases at J, with 21 bases between the two ends. CDR1 and CDR2 from the germline V gene are MNHEY and SVGAGI. CDR3 DNA: TGTGCCAGCACCGATAGCCTGGGGGGGGCTAATGGCTACACCTTC. Amino acid sequence: CASTDSLGGANGYTF.